The entry that follows covers one T cell receptor (beta chain) sequence. This entry is derived from a study of blood T cell repertoires in COVID-19. Study background: Sources were T cells, B-cell-depleted T cells, or PBMCs; the material itself was cDNA or gDNA.

The protocol was immunoSEQ multiplex PCR, while the TCRdb copy is restricted to in-frame clones and leaves out a portion. The sample carries under 300,000 clones, roughly 90% recorded once. The CDR3 contains 16 residues. The ends were cut back, 5 bases at V and 12 bases at J, with 26 bases in the middle. Germline V gene data show CDR1 as SGHTA and CDR2 as FQGTGA. The receptor was derived from a man aged 35 to 55 who had recovered from COVID-19. The chain couples TRBV7-3 to TRBJ2-1, with a tentative D call TRBD1 (7 bases). Sequencing used PBMCs or T cells enriched from blood (not recorded which). DNA for the CDR3: TGTGCCAGCAGCCCATCCGGAGGGGGCGGCCTTGTTGGGCAGTTCTTC. This encodes CASSPSGGGGLVGQFF.